These T cell receptor beta chains were read from a single sample in a study of metastatic and nonmetastatic thyroid tumors. TCRdb re-called clones via MiXCR from the PCR reads. In the table there are tens of thousands of clones, around 19% of which are singletons. The source material was blood. The origin of the receptors is a female donor with papillary thyroid cancer or a benign thyroid nodule (not recorded which). Some clones in this sample may be carry-over from other donors' samples. The conserved cysteine and the conserved F or W are not part of the CDR3 here. Fields, in order: CDR3 protein, CDR3 length, V gene, J gene.

SARDERAQY,9,TRBV20-1,TRBJ2-5
ASSRELGYNEQF,12,TRBV18,TRBJ2-1
ASSIDRGRYEQY,12,TRBV19,TRBJ2-7
ASKGSQSLEAF,11,TRBV6-1,TRBJ1-1
ASSFLIYNEQF,11,TRBV27,TRBJ2-1
ASSLTGTGSNEKLF,14,TRBV9,TRBJ1-4
SAERGGPNYGYT,12,TRBV20-1,TRBJ1-2
ACKGRIYGYT,10,TRBV30,TRBJ1-2
ASSLGLAGAEDTQY,14,TRBV11-1,TRBJ2-3
ASGVNRAEGYT,11,TRBV28,TRBJ1-2
ASNAGTGGTDTQY,13,TRBV27,TRBJ2-3
ASSDSQGQPQH,11,TRBV6-1,TRBJ1-5
ASSAVGGTGELF,12,TRBV2,TRBJ2-2
ASSIEGGPNTEAF,13,TRBV19,TRBJ1-1
ASSLPLGQGAAEAF,14,TRBV28,TRBJ1-1
ASSVGPRDYEQY,12,TRBV9,TRBJ2-7
ASATGREFAGELF,13,TRBV12-3/TRBV12-4,TRBJ2-2
SAIPGGLSGYT,11,TRBV20-1,TRBJ1-2
ASSGTRNSPLH,11,TRBV14,TRBJ1-6
ATSEGPGGNNEQF,13,TRBV24-1,TRBJ2-1
ASRGQANSNQPQH,13,TRBV12-3/TRBV12-4,TRBJ1-5
ASSPAGAYETQY,12,TRBV7-9,TRBJ2-5
ASSLVRLGGNEQF,13,TRBV11-1,TRBJ2-1
ASSPRALAGLGTGELF,16,TRBV18,TRBJ2-2
ASMVDTQY,8,TRBV7-9,TRBJ2-3
ASSQTGLAGGGAQY,14,TRBV12-3/TRBV12-4,TRBJ2-3
ASSGGQGNEKLF,12,TRBV6-1,TRBJ1-4
SAAGQERNQPQH,12,TRBV20-1,TRBJ1-5
AWSAVSRTQY,10,TRBV30,TRBJ2-3
SASRGPRDRATYEQY,15,TRBV20-1,TRBJ2-7
ASLESMNTEAF,11,TRBV2,TRBJ1-1
SATPSFEQF,9,TRBV20-1,TRBJ2-1
ASSPRRGDWSGANVLT,16,TRBV19,TRBJ2-6
ASSPRLAALYNEQF,14,TRBV4-1,TRBJ2-1
ASSLGSGTSKGYEQY,15,TRBV11-2,TRBJ2-7
ASSVSVGRVEETQY,14,TRBV9,TRBJ2-5
ASGGQGVGELF,11,TRBV2,TRBJ2-2